This T cell receptor beta chain derives from a study of shared clonotypes between healthy human individuals. The CDR3 runs to 15 residues. J was trimmed by 4 bases and V by 8 bases; bases with no gene match: 8. Looked up from germline, CDR1 is SGHTA and CDR2 is FQGNSA. Generated by immunoSEQ multiplex PCR, the TCRdb table keeps only in-frame clones and is missing some. The data hold around 2.1 million clones, with approximately 96% observed a single time. The sequence derives from a man aged 18 to 29 in good health. V usage is TRBV7-2 and J usage is TRBJ2-3, with 11 bases fitting TRBD2. Sequences were obtained from naive CD4+ T cells sorted from blood. Subset here: CD45RA+ positively selected. CDR3 amino acids: CASPRLAGSPDTQYF. CDR3 DNA: TGTGCCAGCCCACGACTAGCGGGATCCCCAGATACGCAGTATTTT.